Each of the 22 T cell receptor beta chains below was sequenced from the same sample in a study of blood T cell repertoires in COVID-19. Assay: immunoSEQ multiplex PCR; the TCRdb copy retains only in-frame clones and omits some. This sample has approximately 97,000 clones; about nine tenths occur once, and the top ten carry 1.9%. Sequencing input: peripheral blood. Every receptor here comes from a woman between 50 and 59 years old with COVID-19, enrolled during active disease.

The chain links TRBV19 to TRBJ1-1; D is ambiguous. Trimming took 5 bases from V and 0 from J, leaving 7 bases between them. The CDR3 runs 13 residues. Germline CDR1 LNHDA, CDR2 SQIVND (reference sequence). Here the CDR3 reads CASSGPVNTEAFF. CDR3 nucleotides: TGTGCCAGTAGTGGTCCGGTGAACACTGAAGCTTTCTTT.

V and J are TRBV7-8 and TRBJ2-3; 10 bases align to TRBD2. CDR3 size: 17 residues. Losses at the gene ends were 5 bases for V and 3 bases for J; bases not matched to a gene: 11. The germline V gene encodes CDR1 SGHVS and CDR2 FQNEAQ. The CDR3 reads CASSLIAPGLATDTQYF. Here the CDR3 DNA reads TGTGCCAGCAGCCTAATAGCTCCGGGACTAGCGACAGATACGCAGTATTTT.

The chain has TRBV19 and TRBJ2-7; possibly TRBD1 for D (6 bases). The CDR3 spans 14 residues. The V gene's germline CDR1 is LNHDA and CDR2 SQIVND (reference sequence). The V end lost 3 bases, the J end lost 5 bases, and 14 bases lay between the germline ends. Here the CDR3 reads CASSIDRWSDEQYV. The CDR3 DNA reads TGTGCCAGTAGTATTGACAGGTGGTCGGACGAGCAGTACGTC.

This rearrangement joins TRBV5-4 to TRBJ1-1; TRBD1 might be the D (5 bases). The CDR3 totals 14 residues. The V end was cut by 4 bases, the J end by 2 bases, with 12 bases between. Germline V gene sequence: CDR1 SGHNT, CDR2 YYREEE (reference sequence). For the CDR3, the DNA is TGTGCCAGCAGCCGACAGTTAATAAACACTGAAGCTTTCTTT. It codes for CASSRQLINTEAFF.

The chain joins TRBV2 to TRBJ1-6, with 8 bases fitting TRBD1. Trimming cost V 5 bases and J 6 bases; bases outside gene matches: 6. Germline assignment: CDR1 SNHLY and CDR2 FYNNEI. The CDR3 is made up of 15 amino acids. CDR3 nucleotides: TGTGCCAGCAGTCTTTACAGGGGGACTAATTCACCCCTCCACTTT. It translates to CASSLYRGTNSPLHF.

The gene calls are TRBV6-5 and TRBJ1-6, with 9 nucleotides matching TRBD1. This CDR3 spans 15 amino acids. V shed 6 bases, J shed 9 bases, and the junction held 9 bases outside the gene matches. Germline assignment: CDR1 MNHEY and CDR2 SVGAGI. CDR3 protein: CASSLTGGTASPLHF. In DNA form, the CDR3 reads TGTGCCAGCAGCCTAACAGGGGGCACGGCTTCACCCCTCCACTTT.

The V call is TRBV11-2, the J call TRBJ1-6, with 7 bases fitting TRBD1. Per germline, CDR1 SGHAT and CDR2 FQNNGV. There are 14 residues in the CDR3. Trimming took 6 bases from V and 7 from J; bases not matched to a gene: 6. CDR3 region: CASSLGQKNSPLHF. In DNA, the CDR3 is TGTGCCAGCAGTCTGGGACAGAAGAATTCACCCCTCCACTTT.

This chain connects TRBV7-9 to TRBJ2-5; D unresolved. The V and J ends lost 1 base and 4 bases respectively, with 13 bases between them. This CDR3 spans 15 amino acids. Germline V gives CDR1 SEHNR, CDR2 FQNEAQ (reference sequence). Here the CDR3 reads CASSLGSLARETQYF. The DNA for the CDR3 is TGTGCCAGCAGCTTAGGATCCCTGGCCCGAGAGACCCAGTACTTC. Drawing the rest from reference TRBV7-9 and TRBJ2-5, the complete variable domain is DTGVSQNPRHKITKRGQNVTFRCDPISEHNRLYWYRQTLGQGPEFLTYFQNEAQLEKSRLLSDRFSAERPKGSFSTLEIQRTEQGDSAMYLCASSLGSLARETQYFGPGTRLLVL.

The chain uses TRBV9 and TRBJ2-1, with 11 bases that match TRBD2. Per germline, CDR1 SGDLS and CDR2 YYNGEE. Losses at the gene ends were 3 bases for V and 8 bases for J; bases not matched to a gene: 13. This CDR3 comprises 17 residues. Written as DNA, the CDR3 is TGTGCCAGCAGCGCCCGTTGGGGAGTAGCGGGGGGGCATGAGCAGTTCTTC. Residues: CASSARWGVAGGHEQFF.

This sequence joins TRBV19 and TRBJ2-6; 8 bases map to TRBD1. V trimming: 5 bases; J trimming: 0 bases; junction bases outside the gene matches: 12. Looked up from germline, CDR1 is LNHDA and CDR2 is SQIVND (reference sequence). The CDR3 runs 19 residues. CDR3 sequence (DNA): TGTGCCAGTAGTCCCTCTTGGACAGGGATTATCTCTGGGGCCAACGTCCTGACTTTC. This encodes CASSPSWTGIISGANVLTF.

The genes are TRBV6-2 or TRBV6-3 and TRBJ2-7; D is possibly TRBD1 (6 bases). Germline CDR1 MNHEY, CDR2 SVGEGT. V lost 4 bases to trimming and J lost 1 base, with 8 bases between them. This CDR3 is built from 13 residues. This chain's CDR3 is CASSWGHSYEQYF. The CDR3 DNA reads TGTGCCAGCAGTTGGGGACATTCCTACGAGCAGTACTTC.

The V call is TRBV19, the J call TRBJ1-2; the D gene is possibly TRBD1 (6 bases). Deletions cut 2 bases from V and 5 bases from J, with 18 bases between. The germline V gene encodes CDR1 LNHDA and CDR2 SQIVND (reference sequence). The CDR3 extends over 16 amino acids. CDR3 DNA sequence: TGTGCCAGTAGTATACCAACAGGGATTGATGAATATGGCTACACCTTC. Translation gives CASSIPTGIDEYGYTF.

The gene calls are TRBV7-9 and TRBJ2-7; maybe TRBD1 (6 bases). The length of the CDR3 is 13 residues. Trimming took off 5 bases at V and 2 bases at J, with 10 bases between the two ends. Germline lookup yields CDR1 SEHNR and CDR2 FQNEAQ (reference sequence). The CDR3 nucleotides read TGTGCCAGCAGCGGGGGCCCTGCCTACGAGCAGTACTTC. Its protein product is CASSGGPAYEQYF.

The J gene is TRBJ2-3, the V gene TRBV13; D might be TRBD2 (6 bases). The CDR3 spans 15 residues. From germline, CDR1 is PRHDT and CDR2 FYEKMQ (reference sequence). Trimming cost V 1 base and J 3 bases, with 11 bases left between them. CDR3 amino acids: CASSLVGGGTDTQYF. The DNA for the CDR3 is TGTGCCAGCAGCTTAGTCGGGGGTGGGACAGATACGCAGTATTTT.

This chain links TRBV25-1 with TRBJ1-1; weak D call: TRBD1 (6 bases). Germline CDR1 and CDR2: MGHDK and SYGVNS. CDR3 length: 13 residues. Deletions cut 7 bases from V and 0 bases from J, with 9 bases between. The CDR3 bases are TGTGCCAGCATCGGACAGTTGAACACTGAAGCTTTCTTT. This codes for CASIGQLNTEAFF.

The chain links TRBV10-2 to TRBJ2-4; maybe TRBD1 (5 bases). The CDR3 consists of 13 residues. Trimming pared 0 bases from V and 6 bases from J, leaving 6 bases between. CDR1 is WSHSY and CDR2 is SAAADI in the germline V gene. CDR3 sequence (DNA): TGCGCCAGCAGTGAGTCAGACAGAAACATTCAGTACTTC. It encodes CASSESDRNIQYF.

V is TRBV7-9 and J is TRBJ2-7; TRBD2 aligns across 7 bases. V gave up 1 base and J gave up 2 bases; unmatched junction bases: 5. The CDR3 covers 15 residues. The germline CDR1 and CDR2 sequences are SEHNR and FQNEAQ (reference sequence). The CDR3 reads CASSLGRGEPYEQYF. For the CDR3, the DNA is TGTGCCAGCAGCTTAGGCCGGGGGGAACCCTACGAGCAGTACTTC. The full variable domain, with the rest looked up from reference TRBV7-9 and TRBJ2-7, is DTGVSQNPRHKITKRGQNVTFRCDPISEHNRLYWYRQTLGQGPEFLTYFQNEAQLEKSRLLSDRFSAERPKGSFSTLEIQRTEQGDSAMYLCASSLGRGEPYEQYFGPGTRLTVT.

The chain employs TRBV7-2 and TRBJ1-5; weak D call: TRBD1 (6 bases). Trimming removed 5 bases from V and 3 bases from J, with 11 bases in between. Germline V gene sequence: CDR1 SGHTA, CDR2 FQGNSA. This CDR3 is 14 amino acids long. This CDR3 reads CASSIGQYNQPQHF. As DNA, the CDR3 is TGTGCCAGCAGCATCGGACAGTACAATCAGCCCCAGCATTTT.

The chain is built from TRBV27 and TRBJ1-2; D not resolved. The CDR3 is 14 residues long. The germline gives CDR1 MNHEY, CDR2 SMNVEV (reference sequence). V lost 2 bases, J lost 4 bases, and 11 bases lay in between. In nucleotides, the CDR3 is TGTGCCAGCAGTTTAACCGGGGTGGCCTATGGCTACACCTTC. This encodes CASSLTGVAYGYTF.

The chain couples TRBV2 to TRBJ2-3, with D maybe TRBD2 (6 bases). Trimming took off 6 bases at V and 0 bases at J, with 19 bases between the two ends. CDR1 is SNHLY, CDR2 FYNNEI, per germline. CDR3 size: 17 residues. CDR3 sequence reads: CASRTGVSGVSTDTQYF. The CDR3 DNA sequence: TGTGCCAGCAGAACGGGGGTATCTGGGGTTAGCACAGATACGCAGTATTTT. Based on the CDR3 plus reference TRBV2 and TRBJ2-3, the full variable domain is EPEVTQTPSHQVTQMGQEVILRCVPISNHLYFYWYRQILGQKVEFLVSFYNNEISEKSEIFDDQFSVERPDGSNFTLKIRSTKLEDSAMYFCASRTGVSGVSTDTQYFGPGTRLTVL.

DNA for the CDR3: TGTGCCAGCAGCGTCGTTCAGGGTGTCAACACTGAAGCTTTCTTT. Translation gives CASSVVQGVNTEAFF. The V gene is TRBV9, the J gene TRBJ1-1, with a tentative D call TRBD1 (5 bases). Germline values: CDR1 SGDLS, CDR2 YYNGEE. This CDR3 comprises 15 residues. The V end lost 2 bases, the J end lost 2 bases, and 13 bases lay between the germline ends.

This chain links TRBV7-2 with TRBJ2-7, with D tentatively TRBD2 (5 bases). Per the germline V gene, CDR1 is SGHTA and CDR2 is FQGNSA. This CDR3 has 15 amino acids. Trimming cost V 8 bases and J 2 bases, with 19 bases left between them. In DNA form, the CDR3 reads TGTGCCAGCGGGCGGGTCGGGTCAGGACCCTACGAGCAGTACGTC. Amino acid sequence: CASGRVGSGPYEQYV.